A single sample is the source of the 25 T cell receptor beta chains below, sequenced in a study of T cells in Graves' hyperthyroidism and ophthalmopathy. TCR beta CDR3 regions were amplified from RNA transcripts. An initial round of RT-PCR targeting the TCR CDR3 relied on the HTBI primer set. TCRdb re-called the multiplex PCR reads through MiXCR, storing one row per CDR3 protein. The repertoire holds about 130,000 distinct CDR3 sequences, with roughly 23% as singletons. Input material: blood. Receptors originate from a woman between 45 and 60 years old with Graves' hyperthyroidism that later progressed to Graves' ophthalmopathy.

The rearrangement joins TRBV5-6 to TRBJ1-1; D gene uncertain. The V and J ends lost 4 bases and 4 bases respectively, with 14 bases between them. Per the germline V gene, CDR1 is SGHDT and CDR2 is YYEEEE. This CDR3 contains 14 residues. Here the CDR3 DNA reads TGTGCCAGCAGCCCCCCGGTTCCGGGCACTGAAGCTTTCTTT. It codes for CASSPPVPGTEAFF.

This clonotype was found many times. The V call is TRBV29-1, the J call TRBJ1-4; D is unclear. The CDR3 extends over 13 amino acids. V lost 6 bases and J 0 bases, leaving 8 bases between the germline ends. Germline CDR1 SQVTM, CDR2 ANQGSEA. CDR3 region: CSVMTTTNEKLFF. The CDR3 DNA sequence: TGCAGCGTCATGACAACAACTAATGAAAAACTGTTTTTT.

This clonotype was seen only a few times. The V and J genes are TRBV2 and TRBJ2-1, with D unresolved. Germline V CDR1 and CDR2: SNHLY, FYNNEI. This CDR3 contains 12 residues. Trimming cost V 2 bases and J 15 bases, with 14 bases left between them. The CDR3 bases are TGTGCCAGCAGTGAAACCATCAATTTAGGGTTCTTC. Translating gives CASSETINLGFF.

This chain connects TRBV3-1 to TRBJ2-1; 14 bases are a match to TRBD2. The germline CDR1 and CDR2 sequences are LGHDT and YNNKEL (reference sequence). Trimming took 11 bases from V and 9 from J; bases not matched to a gene: 6. The CDR3 consists of 13 residues. The CDR3 protein is CASGTSGSSEQFF. In nucleotides, the CDR3 is TGTGCCTCCGGGACTAGCGGGAGTAGTGAGCAGTTCTTC.

This clonotype was detected a few times. An end of the junction differs from the germline gene, which may be a read error. The gene calls are TRBV7-7 and TRBJ2-1; 11 nucleotides line up with TRBD2. The CDR3 spans 15 residues. Germline loops: CDR1 SSHAT, CDR2 FNYEAQ (reference sequence). The CDR3 coding sequence is TGTGCTAGCAGCTTAAATAGCGGGAGGGCCAATGAGCAGTTCTTC. Protein product: CASSLNSGRANEQFF.

In this sample, this clonotype turned up many times. The V call is TRBV28, the J call TRBJ1-1; D is unclear. The length of the CDR3 is 14 residues. CDR1 is MDHEN and CDR2 is SYDVKM in the germline V gene. V was clipped by 5 bases and J by 0 bases, with 10 bases between them. CDR3 loop: CASSHLLMNTEAFF. CDR3 coding DNA: TGTGCCAGCAGTCATCTACTCATGAACACTGAAGCTTTCTTT.

The chain joins TRBV15 to TRBJ2-5; 9 bases match TRBD1. Germline V gene lookup returns CDR1 LNHNV and CDR2 YYDKDF (reference sequence). The CDR3 has 15 residues. J was trimmed by 3 bases and V by 0 bases; bases with no gene match: 2. The CDR3 sequence is CATSREDRGEETQYF. CDR3 in DNA: TGTGCCACCAGCAGAGAAGACAGGGGGGAAGAGACCCAGTACTTC.

CDR3 nucleotide sequence: TGTGCCAGCAGCACCTTCCGGGACAGGGGAAGTCGTGTACGGTACGAGCAGTACTTC. Encoded protein: CASSTFRDRGSRVRYEQYF. The J gene is TRBJ2-7, the V gene TRBV7-8, with 10 bases identical to TRBD1. Per germline, CDR1 SGHVS and CDR2 FQNEAQ. The CDR3 contains 19 residues. V was pared by 5 bases and J by 4 bases, with 20 bases of the junction left unmatched.

This clonotype was recorded at least ten times. The V and J genes are TRBV5-1 and TRBJ2-7; the D is unclear. Germline assignment: CDR1 SGHRS and CDR2 YFSETQ. Trimming removed 0 bases at V and 6 bases at J, with 16 bases between. This CDR3 is built from 15 residues. The CDR3 bases are TGCGCCAGCAGCTTGGCCGGGTATTCGTCCGTCGAGCAGTACTTC. Protein: CASSLAGYSSVEQYF.

This clonotype was observed a few times. The rearrangement joins TRBV18 to TRBJ1-3; D gene uncertain. The CDR3 covers 15 residues. The V gene lost 5 bases and the J gene lost 2 bases, with 13 bases spanning the gap. CDR1 and CDR2 (germline): KGHSH, LQKENI. The CDR3 nucleotides are TGTGCCAGCTCAGGACGTTCCAGCCCTGGAAACACCATATATTTT. Its protein is CASSGRSSPGNTIYF.

This clonotype was seen at least ten times. CDR3 DNA: TGTGCCAGCAGTTACCTGACTAGCGGTAATGAGCAGTTCTTC. This gives the protein CASSYLTSGNEQFF. The V call is TRBV6-5, the J call TRBJ2-1, with 9 bases identical to TRBD2. The CDR3 runs to 14 residues. Germline V gene data show CDR1 as MNHEY and CDR2 as SVGAGI. J lost 7 bases, V lost 2 bases, and 3 bases had no gene match.

There are many counts of this clonotype. The chain joins TRBV3-1 to TRBJ2-3; 15 bases agree with TRBD2. Germline V CDR1 and CDR2: LGHDT, YNNKEL (reference sequence). V shed 4 bases and J 0 bases; nucleotides not matched to a gene: 5. The length of the CDR3 is 18 residues. The CDR3 region has the DNA TGTGCCAGCAGCCCTCGGACTAGCGGGAGGGCTAGCACAGATACGCAGTATTTT. Protein product: CASSPRTSGRASTDTQYF.

In the case of this clonotype: Germline and junction disagree at one end, which may indicate a read error. This chain links TRBV5-1 with TRBJ2-1; D remains ambiguous. Germline assignment: CDR1 SGHRS and CDR2 YFSETQ. There are 13 residues in the CDR3. The CDR3 here is CASSFDPYNEQLF. In DNA form, the CDR3 reads TGTGCCAGCAGCTTTGACCCCTACAATGAGCAGCTCTTC. The full variable domain, rest sourced from reference TRBV5-1 and TRBJ2-1, is KAGVTQTPRYLIKTRGQQVTLSCSPISGHRSVSWYQQTPGQGLQFLFEYFSETQRNKGNFPGRFSGRQFSNSRSEMNVSTLELGDSALYLCASSFDPYNEQLFGPGTRLTVL.

This clonotype was counted many times. V is TRBV6-1 and J is TRBJ2-7, with 11 bases that match TRBD2. The CDR3 has 15 residues. V shed 5 bases, J shed 4 bases, and the junction held 7 bases outside the gene matches. Germline CDR1 is MNHNS and CDR2 is SASEGT. CDR3 sequence: CASSLTSGSMYEQYF. The CDR3 nucleotides are TGTGCCAGCAGTCTTACTAGCGGGAGTATGTACGAGCAGTACTTC.

J is TRBJ1-2 and V is TRBV3-1; the match to TRBD1 covers 11 bases. The germline V gene encodes CDR1 LGHDT and CDR2 YNNKEL (reference sequence). The CDR3 length is 16 residues. V lost 2 bases to trimming and J lost 5 bases; unmatched junction nucleotides: 7. CDR3 bases: TGTGCCAGCAGCCAACATGCGGGACAGGGGGTATATGGCTACACCTTC. Translated: CASSQHAGQGVYGYTF.

This clonotype was seen at least ten times. The genes are TRBV24-1 and TRBJ2-2; D perhaps matches TRBD2 (5 bases). Germline assignment: CDR1 KGHDR and CDR2 SFDVKD. Trimming shortened V by 5 bases and J by 7 bases, and 13 bases separated the two germline ends. This CDR3 has 14 residues. CDR3 in DNA: TGTGCCACCAGTGGTACCCACCGGGGCGGGGAGCTGTTTTTT. It encodes CATSGTHRGGELFF.

This chain joins TRBV2 and TRBJ1-1, with no clear D. Trimming stripped 3 bases from V and 1 base from J, with 12 bases between. CDR1 is SNHLY, CDR2 FYNNEI, per germline. CDR3 length equals 15 residues. The CDR3 reads CASSDGQESNTEAFF. The CDR3 DNA reads as TGTGCCAGCAGTGATGGGCAGGAATCGAACACTGAAGCTTTCTTT.

This chain links TRBV5-5 with TRBJ2-1, with a possible D match to TRBD1 (6 bases). Looked up from germline, CDR1 is SGHKS and CDR2 is YYEKEE (reference sequence). With 4 bases removed from V and 1 base from J, the gap between germline ends came to 9 bases. This CDR3 comprises 14 residues. DNA of the CDR3: TGTGCCAGCAGCGGGGGCGCATCCTACAATGAGCAGTTCTTC. Amino acid sequence: CASSGGASYNEQFF.

The sample holds many counts of this clonotype. This chain joins TRBV10-3 and TRBJ2-7; 7 bases align to TRBD1. Per germline, CDR1 ENHRY and CDR2 SYGVKD. Trimming at V came to 5 bases and at J to 4 bases, leaving 2 bases not matched to a gene. CDR3 length: 12 residues. In DNA form, the CDR3 reads TGTGCCATCAGTACAGGGGCGTACGAGCAGTACTTC. Encoded protein: CAISTGAYEQYF.

This clonotype was recorded at least ten times. The chain has TRBV5-6 and TRBJ1-2; D is possibly TRBD1 (5 bases). V gave up 6 bases and J gave up 8 bases, with 14 bases separating them. The CDR3 has 12 amino acids. The germline CDR1 and CDR2 sequences are SGHDT and YYEEEE. CDR3 in DNA: TGTGCCAGCACCAATCGTAAGGGGGGCTACACCTTC. As protein: CASTNRKGGYTF.

The chain carries TRBV9 and TRBJ2-7, with 13 bases identical to TRBD2. The CDR3 runs to 14 residues. V was clipped by 3 bases and J by 7 bases; unmatched bases: 4. The germline CDR1 and CDR2 sequences are SGDLS and YYNGEE. The CDR3 sequence: CASSEGGLAGEQYF. The CDR3 region has the DNA TGTGCCAGCAGCGAGGGGGGACTAGCGGGGGAGCAGTACTTC.

In this sample, this clonotype turned up a few times. The CDR3 coding sequence is TGCAGTGCTATCGGGACGGCCCAAGAGACCCAGTACTTC. It specifies CSAIGTAQETQYF. V gene TRBV20-1 combines with J gene TRBJ2-5; D is possibly TRBD1 or TRBD2 (5 bases each). The V end was cut by 4 bases, the J end by 1 base, with 10 bases between. The CDR3 has 13 residues. Germline V lookup: CDR1 DFQATT, CDR2 SNEGSKA (reference sequence).

This clonotype was detected many times. The chain combines TRBV20-1 with TRBJ1-6, with a possible D match to TRBD1 (5 bases). The CDR3 covers 15 residues. Trimming stripped 4 bases from V and 11 bases from J, with 21 bases between. The germline CDR1 and CDR2 sequences are DFQATT and SNEGSKA (reference sequence). The CDR3 sequence is CSAIRTGPLRAPLHF. CDR3 DNA: TGCAGTGCTATAAGAACGGGACCCCTCCGGGCACCCCTCCACTTT.

This clonotype was observed many times. The V call is TRBV5-1, the J call TRBJ2-4; 7 positions match TRBD1. J gave up 8 bases and V 0 bases, and 5 bases lay outside the gene matches. This CDR3 spans 14 amino acids. Germline lookup yields CDR1 SGHRS and CDR2 YFSETQ. CDR3 coding DNA: TGCGCCAGCAGCTTGGAGAGGGGGCCGGACATTCAGTACTTC. Amino acid sequence: CASSLERGPDIQYF.

This clonotype was seen repeatedly, ten times or more. The chain couples TRBV18 to TRBJ2-4, with 7 positions matching TRBD1. The V and J ends lost 5 bases and 4 bases, in that order; junction bases with no gene match: 8. The length of the CDR3 is 15 residues. CDR1 KGHSH and CDR2 LQKENI come from the germline V gene. The CDR3 here is CASSASGTEKNIQYF. DNA of the CDR3: TGTGCCAGCTCAGCCTCCGGGACAGAAAAAAACATTCAGTACTTC.